Included here is one T cell receptor (beta chain) sequence, with context. Source study methods: From reference gene primer amplification, estimates of nucleated cell counts were derived. This table comes from immunoSEQ multiplex PCR, and its TCRdb copy is limited to in-frame clones, with some not included. That table gives V, J and clone size, and the DNA gave D and trimming. Of around 210,000 clones in the sample, about 79% are singletons; the top ten hold less than 15%. This sample was taken from a study of blood T cell repertoires in COVID-19. On the study more broadly: Samples of COVID-19 (acute and convalescent) were obtained from the United States, Italy and Spain. PBMCs, B-cell-depleted T cells, or T cells provided the cDNA or gDNA that made up the material.

Germline values: CDR1 SQVTM, CDR2 ANQGSEA. V gave up 4 bases and J gave up 3 bases; unmatched junction bases: 5. CDR3 length: 14 amino acids. Sequencing was performed on peripheral blood. The genes are TRBV29-1 and TRBJ2-3; 9 bases agree with TRBD1. The sequence came from a human donor in a cohort sampled during active COVID-19. CDR3 amino acids: CSVGGQGKTDTQYF. The CDR3 DNA follows: TGCAGCGTTGGAGGACAGGGGAAGACAGATACGCAGTATTTT.